The source of this T cell receptor (beta chain) is a study of shared clonotypes between healthy human individuals. The ends were cut back, 5 bases at V and 2 bases at J, with 13 bases in the middle. CDR3 length: 14 amino acids. Germline values: CDR1 LGHNA, CDR2 YNFKEQ. Each cell subset's genomic DNA was divided evenly among several immunoSEQ plates. Only in-frame clones appear in the TCRdb table, and some are missing; sequencing was by immunoSEQ multiplex PCR. This table holds about 710,000 clones, less than 80% found once. Notes on the study in general: Rarefaction analysis demonstrated incomplete sorted-subset sequencing notwithstanding large depth. Against clonotypes common to all four donors, non-shared ones had lower generation probabilities.

With regard to this clone: Its specificity is unknown.

The material sequenced was memory CD4+ T cells sorted from blood. Subset of the sample: CD45RA-negative fraction. The sequence came from a woman younger than 45 in good health. This sequence joins TRBV4-2 and TRBJ2-7; D is tentatively TRBD1 or TRBD2 (5 bases each). CDR3 coding DNA: TGTGCCAGCAGCTTTGGGGGAAGGACCTACGAGCAGTACTTC. This encodes CASSFGGRTYEQYF.